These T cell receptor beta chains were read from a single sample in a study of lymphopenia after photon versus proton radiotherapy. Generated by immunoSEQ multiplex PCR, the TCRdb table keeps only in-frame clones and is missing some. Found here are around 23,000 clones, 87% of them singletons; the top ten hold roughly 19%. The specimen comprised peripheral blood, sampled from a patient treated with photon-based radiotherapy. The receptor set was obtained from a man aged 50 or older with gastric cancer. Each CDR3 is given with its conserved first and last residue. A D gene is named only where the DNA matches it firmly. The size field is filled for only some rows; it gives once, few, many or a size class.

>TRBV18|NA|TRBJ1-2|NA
CASSTTGNGYTF
TGTGCCAGCTCAACTACAGGGAATGGCTACACCTTC
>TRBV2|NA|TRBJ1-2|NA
CASSEVGVKNYGYTF
TGTGCCAGCAGTGAAGTCGGAGTTAAGAACTATGGCTACACCTTC
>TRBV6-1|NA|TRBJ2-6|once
CASNRETSGANVLTF
TGTGCCAGCAACCGGGAAACCTCTGGGGCCAACGTCCTGACTTTC
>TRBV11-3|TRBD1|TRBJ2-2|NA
CASSLDFGTDNTGELFF
TGTGCCAGCAGCTTAGATTTCGGGACAGACAACACCGGGGAGCTGTTTTTT
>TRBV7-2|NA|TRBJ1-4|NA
CASSLAGAVTTNEKLFF
TGTGCCAGCAGCTTAGCGGGGGCGGTGACAACTAATGAAAAACTGTTTTTT
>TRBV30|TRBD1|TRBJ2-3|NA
CAWSLTGADTQYF
TGTGCCTGGAGTCTGACAGGGGCGGATACGCAGTATTTT
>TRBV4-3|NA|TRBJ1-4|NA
CASSQDRGDEKLFF
TGCGCCAGCAGCCAAGATCGGGGGGATGAAAAACTGTTTTTT
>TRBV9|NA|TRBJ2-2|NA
CASSVEGDGELFF
TGTGCCAGCAGCGTAGAGGGAGACGGGGAGCTGTTTTTT
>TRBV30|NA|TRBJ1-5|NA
CAWSSGDGPQHF
TGTGCCTGGAGTTCAGGGGACGGGCCCCAGCATTTT
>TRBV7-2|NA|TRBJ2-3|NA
CASSSGGGRGDTQYF
TGTGCCAGCAGCTCCGGTGGGGGCCGGGGAGATACGCAGTATTTT
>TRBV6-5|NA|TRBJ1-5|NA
CASSPGQFNQPQHF
TGTGCCAGCAGTCCCGGACAGTTCAATCAGCCCCAGCATTTT
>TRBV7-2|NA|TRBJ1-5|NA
CASSSGPYSNQPQHF
TGTGCCAGCAGCTCGGGACCCTATAGCAATCAGCCCCAGCATTTT
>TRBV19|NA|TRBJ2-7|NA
CASKGHYEQYF
TGTGCCAGTAAAGGACACTACGAGCAGTACTTC
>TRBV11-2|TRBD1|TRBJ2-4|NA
CASSQDRGNIQYF
TGTGCCAGCAGCCAGGACAGGGGGAACATTCAGTACTTC
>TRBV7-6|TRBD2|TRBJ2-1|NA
CASSPGTSGYNEQFF
TGTGCCAGCAGCCCAGGGACTAGCGGCTACAATGAGCAGTTCTTC
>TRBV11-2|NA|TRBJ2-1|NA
CASSLERLNEQFF
TGTGCCAGCAGCTTAGAACGCCTCAATGAGCAGTTCTTC
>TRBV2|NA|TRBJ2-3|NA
CASNTDYSDTQYF
TGTGCCAGCAACACGGACTATAGCGATACGCAGTATTTT
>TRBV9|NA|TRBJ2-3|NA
CASSVGGRTDTQYF
TGTGCCAGCAGCGTTGGGGGGCGTACAGATACGCAGTATTTT
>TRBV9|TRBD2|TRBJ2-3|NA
CASSVGRWRGVSDTQYF
TGTGCCAGCAGCGTAGGGCGGTGGCGGGGGGTTTCAGATACGCAGTATTTT
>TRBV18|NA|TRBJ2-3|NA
CASSPAGASTDTQYF
TGTGCCAGCTCACCAGCGGGGGCGTCCACAGATACGCAGTATTTT
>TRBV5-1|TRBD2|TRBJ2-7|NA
CASSSRVLAGGPYEQYF
TGCGCCAGCAGCAGCCGGGTACTAGCGGGGGGGCCATACGAGCAGTACTTC
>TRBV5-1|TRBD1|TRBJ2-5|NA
CASSLEAGGETQYF
TGCGCCAGCAGCTTGGAGGCAGGGGGAGAGACCCAGTACTTC
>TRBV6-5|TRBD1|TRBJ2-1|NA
CASSRGQGNNEQFF
TGTGCCAGCAGTCGCGGACAGGGGAACAATGAGCAGTTCTTC
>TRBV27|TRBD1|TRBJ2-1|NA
CASSLEGQGTYNEQFF
TGTGCCAGCAGTTTAGAGGGACAGGGGACCTACAATGAGCAGTTCTTC
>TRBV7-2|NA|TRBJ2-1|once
CASSLAPRVYNEQFF
TGTGCCAGCAGCTTAGCCCCCCGGGTCTACAATGAGCAGTTCTTC
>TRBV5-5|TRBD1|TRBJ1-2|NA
CASSRGGDYGYTF
TGTGCCAGCAGTCGAGGGGGCGACTATGGCTACACCTTC
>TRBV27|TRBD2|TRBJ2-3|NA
CASSSTGGLADTQYF
TGTGCCAGCAGCTCAACGGGGGGGCTTGCAGATACGCAGTATTTT
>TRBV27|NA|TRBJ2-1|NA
CASSLESYNEQFF
TGTGCCAGCAGTTTAGAGTCCTACAATGAGCAGTTCTTC
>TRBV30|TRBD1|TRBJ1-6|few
CAWSDPRGSSPLHF
TGTGCCTGGAGTGATCCCAGGGGGAGTTCACCCCTCCACTTT
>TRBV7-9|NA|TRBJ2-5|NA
CASSLGPTAEETQYF
TGTGCCAGCAGCTTAGGACCGACAGCAGAAGAGACCCAGTACTTC
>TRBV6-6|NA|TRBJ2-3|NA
CASSWAQHTDTQYF
TGTGCCAGCAGTTGGGCACAGCACACAGATACGCAGTATTTT
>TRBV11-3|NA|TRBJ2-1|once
CASSSGRGNEQFF
TGTGCCAGCAGCTCGGGACGGGGGAATGAGCAGTTCTTC
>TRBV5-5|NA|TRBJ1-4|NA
CASSLTGYNEKLFF
TGTGCCAGCAGCTTGACAGGGTATAATGAAAAACTGTTTTTT
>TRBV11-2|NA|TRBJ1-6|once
CASSLEANNSPLHF
TGTGCCAGCAGCTTAGAAGCAAATAATTCACCCCTCCACTTT
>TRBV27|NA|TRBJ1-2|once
CASSLSTGGSGYTF
TGTGCCAGCAGTCTCTCGACTGGGGGGAGTGGCTACACCTTC
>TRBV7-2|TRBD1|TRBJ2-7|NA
CASSLRTGDYEQYF
TGTGCCAGCAGCTTAAGGACAGGTGACTACGAGCAGTACTTC
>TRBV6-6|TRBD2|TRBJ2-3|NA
CASSFNSGGEGYF
TGTGCCAGCAGTTTTAATAGCGGGGGTGAAGGTTATTTT
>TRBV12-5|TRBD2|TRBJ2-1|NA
CASGPTGPAGGPCVDEQFF
TGTGCTAGTGGACCGACAGGGCCAGCGGGGGGTCCGTGCGTCGATGAGCAGTTCTTC
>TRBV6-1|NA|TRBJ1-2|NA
CASSEALRNYGYTF
TGTGCCAGCAGTGAAGCGCTTAGGAACTATGGCTACACCTTC
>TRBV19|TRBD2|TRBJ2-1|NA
CASSVAGAANEQFF
TGTGCCAGTAGCGTAGCGGGGGCAGCCAATGAGCAGTTCTTC
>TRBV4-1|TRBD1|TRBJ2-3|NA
CASSQSRHPGQGFGDTQYF
TGCGCCAGCAGCCAATCGCGGCACCCGGGACAGGGTTTTGGAGATACGCAGTATTTT
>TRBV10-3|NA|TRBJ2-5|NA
CAIAEYQETQYF
TGTGCCATCGCAGAGTACCAAGAGACCCAGTACTTC
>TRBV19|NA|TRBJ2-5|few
CASSIDRTKETQYF
TGTGCCAGTAGTATAGACAGGACTAAAGAGACCCAGTACTTC
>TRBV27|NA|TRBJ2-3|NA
CASSFGRNTDTQYF
TGTGCCAGCAGTTTCGGACGAAACACAGATACGCAGTATTTT
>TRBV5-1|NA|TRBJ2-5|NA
CASSLEGGQEETQYF
TGCGCCAGCAGCTTGGAGGGGGGGCAAGAAGAGACCCAGTACTTC
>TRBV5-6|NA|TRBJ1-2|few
CASSLFGGPGYTF
TGTGCCAGCAGCTTGTTTGGGGGACCTGGCTACACCTTC
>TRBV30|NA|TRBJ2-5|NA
CAWSVGTGSETQYF
TGTGCCTGGAGTGTAGGAACAGGGTCGGAGACCCAGTACTTC
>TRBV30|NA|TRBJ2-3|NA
CAWSVDTDTQYF
TGTGCCTGGAGTGTAGACACAGATACGCAGTATTTT
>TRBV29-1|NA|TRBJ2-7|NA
CSVVVQGRYEQYF
TGCAGCGTTGTCGTCCAGGGAAGGTACGAGCAGTACTTC
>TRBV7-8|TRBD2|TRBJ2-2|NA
CASSSGLAGNTGELFF
TGTGCCAGCAGCTCCGGACTAGCAGGAAACACCGGGGAGCTGTTTTTT
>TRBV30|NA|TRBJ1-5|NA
CAWKKEGLQPQHF
TGTGCCTGGAAGAAGGAGGGTTTGCAGCCCCAGCATTTT